These 3 T cell receptor beta chains originate from one sample sequenced in a study of type 1 regulatory T cells. TCRdb reprocessed the reads via MiXCR and lists one record per CDR3 protein. The sample lists about 71,000 distinct CDR3 sequences, less than 25% seen once, with 7% to 10% in the top ten. These receptors are not linked to any known antigen. The study's findings and limits: Type 1 regulatory T cells had a more restricted TCR repertoire than non-type 1 regulatory T cells.

The sequenced sample was cultured type 1 regulatory T (Tr1) cells, either the whole culture or a sorted fraction (not recorded which). Receptor source: a human donor in good health.

This clonotype was found a few times. The rearrangement links TRBV7-9 to TRBJ2-4; D unclear. CDR1 is SEHNR and CDR2 is FQNEAQ in the germline V gene (reference sequence). The CDR3 runs 14 residues. V was clipped by 1 base and J by 4 bases, with 8 bases between them. Written as DNA, the CDR3 is TGTGCCAGCAGCTTAGGGCTTGGTAAAAACATTCAGTACTTC. This gives the protein CASSLGLGKNIQYF. The full variable domain, rest sourced from reference TRBV7-9 and TRBJ2-4, is DTGVSQNPRHKITKRGQNVTFRCDPISEHNRLYWYRQTLGQGPEFLTYFQNEAQLEKSRLLSDRFSAERPKGSFSTLEIQRTEQGDSAMYLCASSLGLGKNIQYFGAGTRLSVL.

This clonotype was detected many times. V gene TRBV19 combines with J gene TRBJ1-5, with 8 bases matching TRBD1. This CDR3 is 14 amino acids long. CDR1 LNHDA and CDR2 SQIVND come from the germline V gene (reference sequence). Trimming took 8 bases from V and 8 from J; bases not matched to a gene: 11. The CDR3 DNA follows: TGTGCCAGTTCTCAGGGGGCGGACTATAAGCCCCAGCATTTT. It is translated as CASSQGADYKPQHF.

This clonotype has more than one count but fewer than ten. The J gene is TRBJ2-7, the V gene TRBV28; 11 bases agree with TRBD2. The germline V gene has CDR1 MDHEN and CDR2 SYDVKM. V lost 5 bases and J lost 5; bases outside the gene matches: 8. This CDR3 spans 15 amino acids. In DNA form, the CDR3 reads TGTGCCAGCAGTACTATACTAGCGGGGGACAACGAGCAGTACTTC. Amino acid sequence: CASSTILAGDNEQYF.